The 13 T cell receptor beta chains presented below share a single source sample, sequenced in a study of blood T cell repertoires in COVID-19. Profiled with immunoSEQ multiplex PCR; TCRdb holds only in-frame clones, not every one. The data hold about 140,000 clones, with about 85% observed a single time. Sequenced input: peripheral blood. The receptors originated from a human donor with acute or convalescent COVID-19. The donor label of this sample is uncertain.

The rearrangement links TRBV7-6 to TRBJ2-1; no firm D call. V was trimmed by 1 base and J by 7 bases, leaving 8 bases between them. The germline CDR1 and CDR2 sequences are SGHVS and FNYEAQ. The CDR3 length is 13 residues. This chain's CDR3 is CASSLGSRNEQFF. Written as DNA, the CDR3 is TGTGCCAGCAGCTTAGGTTCCCGGAATGAGCAGTTCTTC.

The CDR3 loop reads CASSGGGELFF. The DNA for the CDR3 is TGTGCCAGTAGTGGAGGCGGGGAGCTGTTTTTT. This chain joins TRBV19 and TRBJ2-2; a possible D gene is TRBD2 (5 bases). This CDR3 is built from 11 residues. V shed 5 bases and J shed 7 bases, with 5 bases lying between them. Per the germline V gene, CDR1 is LNHDA and CDR2 is SQIVND (reference sequence).

The chain couples TRBV18 to TRBJ2-7, with 7 bases aligning to TRBD1. V gave up 2 bases and J gave up 3 bases; unmatched junction bases: 7. The germline V gene encodes CDR1 KGHSH and CDR2 LQKENI. The CDR3 loop spans 15 amino acids. CDR3 nucleotide sequence: TGTGCCAGCTCACCAAAGTCGGGACAGCACTACGAGCAGTACGTC. Translation: CASSPKSGQHYEQYV.

V is TRBV30 and J is TRBJ1-2; possibly TRBD1 for D (6 bases). Per the germline V gene, CDR1 is GTSNPN and CDR2 is SVGIG (reference sequence). This CDR3 region has 17 residues. V dropped 1 base and J dropped 7 bases, with 25 bases sitting between them. In nucleotides, the CDR3 is TGTGCCTGGAGTGCCCTCGGGTCTGGCAGGGGTGTTGGTGGCTACACCTTC. As protein: CAWSALGSGRGVGGYTF.

V gene TRBV5-5 combines with J gene TRBJ2-7; 9 bases line up with TRBD1. CDR3 length equals 15 residues. Germline CDR1 SGHKS, CDR2 YYEKEE (reference sequence). For the CDR3, the DNA is TGTGCCAGCAGCTTGGGGCCGGGACAGGGTGGTGTGTCGAACGTC. Protein: CASSLGPGQGGVSNV.

This clone was counted once. The CDR3: CASGRTGVITEAFF. Written as DNA, the CDR3 is TGTGCCAGCGGAAGGACAGGTGTAATCACTGAAGCTTTCTTT. The chain carries TRBV2 and TRBJ1-1, with 7 bases lining up with TRBD1. Germline CDR1 reads SNHLY; CDR2 reads FYNNEI. The CDR3 is made up of 14 amino acids. V was clipped by 8 bases and J by 4 bases; unmatched bases: 10.

This clone was counted once. The V gene is TRBV9, the J gene TRBJ2-5; D is unclear. The CDR3 runs to 14 residues. V was trimmed by 4 bases and J by 4 bases, leaving 14 bases between them. The germline V gene has CDR1 SGDLS and CDR2 YYNGEE. CDR3 protein: CASSPRQGGETQYF. In DNA form, the CDR3 reads TGTGCCAGCAGCCCTAGGCAAGGTGGAGAGACCCAGTACTTC.

This chain uses TRBV7-2 with TRBJ2-7; 9 nucleotides match TRBD1. Germline V gene lookup returns CDR1 SGHTA and CDR2 FQGNSA. The CDR3 spans 15 residues. With V trimmed by 1 base and J by 7 bases, 8 bases remained unmatched. CDR3 nucleotide sequence: TGTGCCAGCAGCTTAGGGACGGGACAGGGCCAAGAGCAGTACGTC. Translating gives CASSLGTGQGQEQYV.

The rearrangement joins TRBV24-1 to TRBJ2-1; perhaps TRBD1 as D (6 bases). Trimming cost V 4 bases and J 6 bases, with 9 bases left between them. The CDR3 spans 13 residues. Germline CDR1 is KGHDR and CDR2 is SFDVKD. CDR3 amino acids: CATSDGQLNEQFF. CDR3 in DNA: TGTGCCACCAGTGACGGACAGCTCAATGAGCAGTTCTTC.

The chain employs TRBV18 and TRBJ1-2; no firm D call. This CDR3 comprises 13 residues. Trimming stripped 3 bases from V and 2 bases from J, with 7 bases between. CDR1 and CDR2 from the germline V gene are KGHSH and LQKENI. CDR3 protein: CASSPGENYGYTF. The CDR3 region has the DNA TGTGCCAGCTCACCCGGGGAAAACTATGGCTACACCTTC. The full variable domain, completed using reference TRBV18 and TRBJ1-2, is NAGVMQNPRHLVRRRGQEARLRCSPMKGHSHVYWYRQLPEEGLKFMVYLQKENIIDESGMPKERFSAEFPKEGPSILRIQQVVRGDSAAYFCASSPGENYGYTFGSGTRLTVV.

This clone appeared once. The V gene is TRBV27, the J gene TRBJ1-5; possibly TRBD1 for D (5 bases). Germline V gene data show CDR1 as MNHEY and CDR2 as SMNVEV (reference sequence). Trimming took 0 bases from V and 5 from J, leaving 17 bases between them. The CDR3 extends over 17 amino acids. The CDR3 is CASSLSWGGLGYQPQHF. CDR3 nucleotides: TGTGCCAGCAGTTTATCGTGGGGGGGACTCGGTTATCAGCCCCAGCATTTT.

The rearrangement links TRBV6-5 to TRBJ1-1, with D perhaps TRBD1 (6 bases). V was trimmed by 6 bases and J by 6 bases, leaving 17 bases between them. The CDR3 has 14 residues. Germline lookup yields CDR1 MNHEY and CDR2 SVGAGI. The CDR3 loop reads CASRRGALLSEAFF. The DNA of the CDR3 is TGTGCCAGCAGGCGGGGGGCGCTTCTCTCTGAAGCTTTCTTT.

This rearrangement joins TRBV11-3 to TRBJ2-2; maybe TRBD1 (6 bases). From germline, CDR1 is SGHNT and CDR2 YENEEA. V lost 4 bases and J lost 6, with 18 bases in between. The CDR3 contains 16 residues. This CDR3 reads CASSSYSDRSPGELFF. CDR3 DNA sequence: TGTGCCAGCAGCTCTTACTCAGACAGGTCGCCCGGGGAGCTGTTTTTT.